Listed here are 12 T cell receptor beta chains from one sample, sequenced in a study of blood T cells in healthy people across ages (dated by TCRdb to about 2015). Library preparation employed 5' RACE. Sequencing used an Illumina HiSeq 2500. The second PCR ran for about 6 to 12 cycles and used a J-beta primer mix along with a sample-barcoded 5' primer. TCRdb redid the processing of the public reads, applying fastp at Q25 and MiXCR, and retained in-frame beta chains. CDR3 protein duplicates are merged, each entry listing the most common genes and DNA. The sample table holds about 1.5 million distinct CDR3 sequences, of which approximately 42% were seen once. The ten largest make up approximately 7.9% of the sample. Sequencing input: blood. These receptors were collected from a woman younger than 30 in good health.

V usage is TRBV6-2 or TRBV6-3 and J usage is TRBJ1-1; D is unresolved. V lost 8 bases to trimming and J lost 0 bases, with 7 bases between them. Germline V gene sequence: CDR1 MNHEY, CDR2 SVGEGT. The CDR3 extends over 12 amino acids. The CDR3 bases are TGTGCCAGCCGCCCAATGAACACTGAAGCTTTCTTT. Protein product: CASRPMNTEAFF.

The V gene is TRBV29-1, the J gene TRBJ2-5; 8 bases are shared with TRBD1. V dropped 4 bases and J dropped 3; count of bases not matched to a gene: 10. CDR1 is SQVTM, CDR2 ANQGSEA, per germline. CDR3 length: 15 residues. CDR3 nucleotide sequence: TGCAGCGTTGTTCCCATTGGGACAGGAAAAGAGACCCAGTACTTC. Translated, it gives CSVVPIGTGKETQYF.

The table lists this clonotype with a few counts. The chain links TRBV20-1 to TRBJ2-1, with D maybe TRBD2 (5 bases). Germline CDR1 and CDR2: DFQATT and SNEGSKA (reference sequence). The CDR3 is 16 residues long. Trimming stripped 4 bases from V and 7 bases from J, with 23 bases between. Here the CDR3 reads CSATPPTGNTGNEQFF. The DNA for the CDR3 is TGCAGTGCTACCCCCCCGACGGGGAACACGGGGAATGAGCAGTTCTTC.

This chain connects TRBV18 to TRBJ2-7; tentative D call: TRBD2 (6 bases). The CDR3 totals 17 residues. V was shortened by 8 bases and J by 1 base, with 24 bases between the two germline ends. Germline V gene sequence: CDR1 KGHSH, CDR2 LQKENI. CDR3 residues: CASHPVGKRGESYEQYF. The CDR3 DNA follows: TGTGCCAGCCACCCGGTGGGGAAACGCGGGGAGTCCTACGAGCAGTACTTC.

The V call is TRBV10-3, the J call TRBJ2-7; 14 bases line up with TRBD2. V shed 2 bases and J 6 bases; nucleotides not matched to a gene: 3. This CDR3 has 15 amino acids. The V gene's germline CDR1 is ENHRY and CDR2 SYGVKD. DNA of the CDR3: TGTGCCATCAGTGAGGGGACTAGCGGGAGAGGCGAGCAGTACTTC. Its translation is CAISEGTSGRGEQYF.

This clonotype was seen more than once but under ten times. This sequence joins TRBV4-1 and TRBJ2-1; perhaps TRBD2 as D (5 bases). Germline assignment: CDR1 MGHRA and CDR2 YSYEKL. The V end was cut by 0 bases, the J end by 8 bases, with 20 bases between. The CDR3 has 17 residues. The CDR3 sequence is CASSQDKERKTFYEQFF. In DNA form, the CDR3 reads TGCGCCAGCAGCCAAGATAAGGAGCGGAAAACTTTTTATGAGCAGTTCTTC.

This clonotype was detected only a few times. The chain uses TRBV3-1 and TRBJ2-7, with D uncertain. The DNA end lines up better with TRBJ2-5; the J call may be wrong. Germline V gives CDR1 LGHDT, CDR2 YNNKEL (reference sequence). This CDR3 has 12 amino acids. Here the CDR3 DNA reads TGTGCCAGCAGCCCTAACGGGGAGACCCAGTACTTC. Amino acid sequence: CASSPNGETQYF.

This clonotype has a handful of counts. The rearrangement joins TRBV6-5 to TRBJ2-7; D may be TRBD1 (5 bases). Trimming left V 0 bases short and J 0 bases short, with 12 bases between. This CDR3 comprises 16 residues. Germline CDR1 reads MNHEY; CDR2 reads SVGAGI. The CDR3 DNA follows: TGTGCCAGCAGTTACTCGAAGGCAGGGATCTCCTACGAGCAGTACTTC. This translates into CASSYSKAGISYEQYF.

This clonotype has only one observation. J is TRBJ2-5 and V is TRBV6-6; 8 bases align to TRBD1. The closer fit of TRBJ2-7 to the DNA end suggests the J call may be wrong. Germline assignment: CDR1 MNHNY and CDR2 SVGAGI (reference sequence). The CDR3 is 15 amino acids. The CDR3 is CASKRGQEPNYEQYF. The DNA for the CDR3 is TGTGCCAGCAAACGGGGACAGGAACCGAATTACGAGCAGTACTTC.

The gene calls are TRBV6-5 and TRBJ2-3; 7 bases are shared with TRBD2. V dropped 6 bases and J dropped 0; count of bases not matched to a gene: 9. This CDR3 is built from 16 residues. Per the germline V gene, CDR1 is MNHEY and CDR2 is SVGAGI. The CDR3: CASRPGLVFSTDTQYF. The CDR3 nucleotides read TGTGCCAGCAGACCTGGACTAGTCTTCAGCACAGATACGCAGTATTTT.

The chain combines TRBV29-1 with TRBJ2-5; D is perhaps TRBD1 or TRBD2 (5 bases each). This CDR3 is built from 14 residues. Germline loops: CDR1 SQVTM, CDR2 ANQGSEA. Trimming pared 4 bases from V and 2 bases from J, leaving 14 bases between. CDR3 protein: CSVGGGGSQETQYF. CDR3 bases: TGCAGCGTTGGGGGTGGGGGTTCACAAGAGACCCAGTACTTC.

The chain links TRBV14 to TRBJ2-5; 13 bases agree with TRBD2. The CDR3 length is 16 residues. Germline loops: CDR1 SGHDN, CDR2 FVKESK. V was pared by 6 bases and J by 11 bases, with 15 bases of the junction left unmatched. The DNA for the CDR3 is TGTGCCAGCAGGGGAGGACTAGCGGGAGTGGGGAATGAGCAGTACTTC. Its translation is CASRGGLAGVGNEQYF.